This is a list of T cell receptor beta chains from one sample in a study of T cell repertoires in cytomegalovirus infection. Which antigens these TCRs recognize remains unknown. TCRdb independently ran MiXCR on the reads; one entry per CDR3 protein. The data contain hundreds of thousands of distinct CDR3 sequences, about 33% of them singletons. Sequenced material: cultured PBMCs, taken from culture after CMV antigen stimulation. These TCRs come from a human donor in good health (CMV status not recorded). Some clones in this sample may be carry-over from other donors' samples. CDR3s include the opening cysteine and the closing phenylalanine or tryptophan. The D gene is left open where the match is weak. The size entry is marked missing in some rows and otherwise reads once, few, many or a size class.

TRBJ1-5,.,16,TRBV6-6,many,CASSYSQGIGSQPQHF,TGTGCCAGCAGTTACTCTCAGGGTATAGGCAGTCAGCCCCAGCATTTT
TRBJ2-1,TRBD2,12,TRBV6-2/TRBV6-3,few,CASSPAGVRQFF,TGTGCCAGCAGTCCGGCGGGAGTAAGGCAGTTCTTC
TRBJ2-5,.,13,TRBV11-3,few,CASSFSQVETQYF,TGTGCCAGCAGCTTTTCGCAGGTAGAGACCCAGTACTTC
TRBJ1-5,.,13,TRBV6-2/TRBV6-3,few,CASVRASNQPQHF,TGTGCCAGCGTGAGAGCCAGCAATCAGCCCCAGCATTTT
TRBJ1-2,TRBD1,14,TRBV6-6,.,CASRTGQANYGYTF,TGTGCCAGCAGGACGGGACAGGCAAACTATGGCTACACCTTC
TRBJ2-5,.,14,TRBV9,.,CASSVDSGVQTQYF,TGTGCCAGCAGCGTGGACAGCGGAGTGCAGACCCAGTACTTC
TRBJ2-5,.,13,TRBV4-3,.,CASSPNLLETQYF,TGCGCCAGCAGCCCTAACCTTTTGGAGACCCAGTACTTC
TRBJ2-1,TRBD2,19,TRBV12-5,.,CASGPRASGRGYSYNEQFF,TGTGCTAGTGGTCCTCGGGCTAGCGGGAGAGGTTACTCCTACAATGAGCAGTTCTTC
TRBJ1-3,.,17,TRBV7-3,few,CASSLTRGGAARNTIYF,TGTGCCAGCAGCTTAACGAGGGGGGGGGCCGCAAGAAACACCATATATTTT
TRBJ1-2,TRBD1,13,TRBV7-9,.,CASIRTGGYGYTF,TGTGCCAGCATCCGGACAGGAGGCTATGGCTACACCTTC